One sample yielded the 14 T cell receptor beta chains listed below, sequenced in a study of cytomegalovirus exposure and HLA in healthy donors. PCR involved 60 Vbeta and 13 Jbeta primers. Assay: immunoSEQ multiplex PCR; the TCRdb copy retains only in-frame clones and omits some. This repertoire includes 70,000 to 80,000 clones. The sample taken for sequencing was PBMCs. The source of these receptors is a man in his forties in good health and CMV-seronegative.

The gene calls are TRBV30 and TRBJ1-2; 9 bases line up with TRBD1. CDR3 length: 12 residues. V dropped 5 bases and J dropped 2; count of bases not matched to a gene: 0. Germline V lookup: CDR1 GTSNPN, CDR2 SVGIG (reference sequence). CDR3: CAWDRGNYGYTF. The CDR3 nucleotides read TGTGCCTGGGACAGGGGGAACTATGGCTACACCTTC.

The chain couples TRBV27 to TRBJ1-4; a weak D match, TRBD1 (5 bases). The V end lost 1 base, the J end lost 9 bases, and 12 bases lay between the germline ends. Germline CDR1 MNHEY, CDR2 SMNVEV (reference sequence). This CDR3 comprises 14 residues. CDR3 sequence: CASSLWAGSQKLFF. CDR3 nucleotides: TGTGCCAGCAGTTTATGGGCAGGGTCACAAAAACTGTTTTTT. The full variable domain, rest sourced from reference TRBV27 and TRBJ1-4, is EAQVTQNPRYLITVTGKKLTVTCSQNMNHEYMSWYRQDPGLGLRQIYYSMNVEVTDKGDVPEGYKVSRKEKRNFPLILESPSPNQTSLYFCASSLWAGSQKLFFGSGTQLSVL.

CDR3 nucleotides: TGTGCCAGTACCGGACAGGGGCGGACTGAAGCTTTCTTT. Its translation is CASTGQGRTEAFF. The rearrangement links TRBV19 to TRBJ1-1; 9 nucleotides line up with TRBD1. Germline CDR1 reads LNHDA; CDR2 reads SQIVND (reference sequence). Losses at the gene ends were 7 bases for V and 5 bases for J; bases not matched to a gene: 5. The CDR3 extends over 13 amino acids.

The chain is built from TRBV6-4 and TRBJ2-5; 9 bases are shared with TRBD2. Germline-derived CDR1 and CDR2 are MRHNA and SNTAGT. There are 16 residues in the CDR3. The J segment lost 2 bases and the V segment lost 6 bases, leaving 10 bases of the junction unmatched. CDR3 coding DNA: TGTGCCAGCAGCCCCACCGCGGCGGGGGGGCAAGAGACCCAGTACTTC. This encodes CASSPTAAGGQETQYF.

The V call is TRBV5-1, the J call TRBJ2-7, with 7 bases matching TRBD2. J lost 1 base, V lost 3 bases, and 7 bases had no gene match. This CDR3 is 15 amino acids long. Germline CDR1 is SGHRS and CDR2 is YFSETQ. CDR3 amino acids: CASSSPAGKSYEQYF. The CDR3 nucleotides read TGCGCCAGCAGCTCCCCAGCGGGGAAATCCTACGAGCAGTACTTC.

This chain joins TRBV4-2 and TRBJ1-2; D remains ambiguous. The ends were cut back, 0 bases at V and 8 bases at J, with 13 bases in the middle. Germline lookup yields CDR1 LGHNA and CDR2 YNFKEQ. The CDR3 has 14 amino acids. CDR3 protein: CASSQDGREGGYTF. DNA for the CDR3: TGTGCCAGCAGCCAAGATGGGAGGGAGGGCGGCTACACCTTC.

The gene calls are TRBV30 and TRBJ1-6, with 9 bases matching TRBD1. With 4 bases clipped from V and 7 bases from J, the junction kept 2 bases outside the gene matches. The germline V gene encodes CDR1 GTSNPN and CDR2 SVGIG (reference sequence). CDR3 length: 13 amino acids. CDR3 sequence (DNA): TGTGCCTGGACAACAGGGGGCAATTCACCCCTCCACTTT. This gives the protein CAWTTGGNSPLHF.

The V and J genes are TRBV28 and TRBJ1-6; tentative D call: TRBD1 (5 bases). Deletions cut 3 bases from V and 9 bases from J, with 12 bases between. This CDR3 is 14 amino acids long. CDR1 MDHEN and CDR2 SYDVKM come from the germline V gene. The CDR3 DNA reads as TGTGCCAGCAGTTTCTCCGACAGAGGTTCACCCCTCCACTTT. Its protein is CASSFSDRGSPLHF.

This chain connects TRBV10-3 to TRBJ1-2, with 8 nucleotides matching TRBD1. J lost 8 bases, V lost 4 bases, and 6 bases had no gene match. The CDR3 contains 13 residues. CDR1 is ENHRY and CDR2 is SYGVKD in the germline V gene. CDR3 nucleotide sequence: TGTGCCATCAGTGCGGGGTCAGGGGGCGGCTACACCTTC. Translating gives CAISAGSGGGYTF.

V gene TRBV2 combines with J gene TRBJ1-1; D is ambiguous. Germline V lookup: CDR1 SNHLY, CDR2 FYNNEI. V dropped 6 bases and J dropped 2 bases, with 10 bases sitting between them. This CDR3 comprises 13 residues. The CDR3 DNA is TGTGCCAGCAGCGGGGAACGCAACACTGAAGCTTTCTTT. As protein: CASSGERNTEAFF.

The gene calls are TRBV27 and TRBJ1-1, with 11 nucleotides matching TRBD1. CDR1 and CDR2 from the germline V gene are MNHEY and SMNVEV (reference sequence). The CDR3 covers 14 residues. J gave up 5 bases and V 6 bases, and 5 bases lay outside the gene matches. The CDR3 spells CASRRDRGNTEAFF. As DNA, the CDR3 is TGTGCCAGCAGGCGGGACAGGGGGAATACTGAAGCTTTCTTT.

The chain is built from TRBV28 and TRBJ2-3; D unclear. Deletions cut 5 bases from V and 0 bases from J, with 6 bases between. In germline, CDR1 is MDHEN, CDR2 SYDVKM. This CDR3 has 13 residues. The DNA for the CDR3 is TGTGCCAGCAGTGTGCAGAGCACAGATACGCAGTATTTT. This encodes CASSVQSTDTQYF.

The genes are TRBV7-2 and TRBJ2-7; D gene ambiguous. The germline CDR1 and CDR2 sequences are SGHTA and FQGNSA. CDR3 size: 17 residues. Deletions cut 1 base from V and 2 bases from J, with 18 bases between. The CDR3 protein is CASSLEYPRRQTYEQYF. CDR3 in DNA: TGTGCCAGCAGCTTAGAGTACCCGCGGCGGCAGACCTACGAGCAGTACTTC.

The chain is built from TRBV25-1 and TRBJ1-1; TRBD1 might be the D (6 bases). The CDR3 is 12 amino acids. V was clipped by 3 bases and J by 6 bases, with 8 bases between them. CDR1 is MGHDK, CDR2 SYGVNS, per germline. The CDR3 sequence: CASSDRGSEAFF. DNA for the CDR3: TGTGCCAGCAGTGACAGGGGCTCTGAAGCTTTCTTT. Filled out from reference TRBV25-1 and TRBJ1-1, the complete variable domain reads EADIYQTPRYLVIGTGKKITLECSQTMGHDKMYWYQQDPGMELHLIHYSYGVNSTEKGDLSSESTVSRIRTEHFPLTLESARPSHTSQYLCASSDRGSEAFFGQGTRLTVV.